This T cell receptor (beta chain) comes out of a study of shared clonotypes between healthy human individuals. This table comes from immunoSEQ multiplex PCR, and its TCRdb copy is limited to in-frame clones, with some not included. The table lists 1,500,000 or so clones, approximately 97% of them singletons. Germline CDR1 SGHAT, CDR2 FQNNGV. CDR3 length: 15 amino acids. V was clipped by 1 base and J by 4 bases, with 13 bases between them. Researchers partitioned CD4+ cells into CD45RA+ naive and CD45RA-negative memory subsets. Concerning this clone itself: Its antigen remains unidentified.

Findings of the study overall: Lower generation probabilities were found for non-shared clonotypes than for those shared by all four donors. Sequencing depth was a factor that was expected to affect clonotype sharing among donors. Naive CD4 clonotypes were shared across a handful of donors at roughly 5%.

The sequence was collected from a man aged 25 to 40 in good health. The chain couples TRBV11-2 to TRBJ1-2; D remains unclear. Specimen: naive CD4+ T cells sorted from blood. Subset indicated: CD45RA+ positively selected. CDR3 amino acids: CASSLVPQPRYGYTF. The CDR3 nucleotides are TGTGCCAGCAGCTTAGTCCCCCAACCGCGCTATGGCTACACCTTC. Supplemented by reference TRBV11-2 and TRBJ1-2, the full variable domain reads EAGVAQSPRYKIIEKRQSVAFWCNPISGHATLYWYQQILGQGPKLLIQFQNNGVVDDSQLPKDRFSAERLKGVDSTLKIQPAKLEDSAVYLCASSLVPQPRYGYTFGSGTRLTVV.